The rows below give T cell receptor beta chains drawn from one sample of a study of blood T cells in healthy people across ages. TCRdb used MiXCR to reprocess the 5' RACE reads, holding one entry per CDR3 protein. In the table there are about 1.8 million distinct CDR3 sequences, 40% to 55% of which are singletons. The sequenced sample consisted of blood. The receptors were sampled from a woman aged 40 to 55 in good health. Each CDR3 is given with its conserved first and last residue. Each record gives: clone size, D gene, J gene, V gene, CDR3 protein, CDR3 DNA. The D gene is left open where the match is weak. Part of the rows lack a size; the others show once, few, many or a class for expanded clones.

.,.,TRBJ2-5,TRBV7-2,CASSLNTGRETQYF,TGTGCCAGCAGCTTAAATACAGGCCGGGAGACCCAGTACTTC
once,.,TRBJ2-5,TRBV25-1,CASSAEPSGGPFATQYF,TGTGCCAGCAGTGCCGAACCCTCGGGGGGCCCATTCGCGACCCAGTACTTC
.,.,TRBJ2-7,TRBV4-3,CASSQTQVPSYEQYF,TGCGCCAGCAGCCAAACCCAGGTGCCCTCCTACGAGCAGTACTTC
few,.,TRBJ2-7,TRBV7-2,CASSQAGTVNSYEQYF,TGTGCCAGCAGCCAGGCCGGGACGGTGAACTCCTACGAGCAGTACTTC
.,TRBD1,TRBJ1-2,TRBV7-2,CASTPREGAFNYGYTF,TGTGCCAGCACCCCAAGGGAGGGGGCTTTTAACTATGGCTACACCTTC
once,TRBD1,TRBJ2-5,TRBV7-9,CASSSKTGGLPPTSETQYF,TGTGCCAGCAGCAGTAAGACAGGGGGCCTTCCGCCGACGTCGGAGACCCAGTACTTC
.,.,TRBJ2-7,TRBV11-3,CASSLGGDLTVYEQYF,TGTGCCAGCAGCTTAGGAGGGGACTTGACGGTCTACGAGCAGTACTTC
once,.,TRBJ1-5,TRBV4-1,CASSQEGEIGNQPQHF,TGCGCCAGCAGCCAAGAGGGGGAAATCGGCAATCAGCCCCAGCATTTT
few,.,TRBJ2-5,TRBV5-1,CASSHAGPQETQYF,TGCGCCAGCAGCCATGCGGGGCCTCAAGAGACCCAGTACTTC
.,.,TRBJ2-1,TRBV6-2/TRBV6-3,CASSYPSGHEQFF,TGTGCCAGCAGTTACCCCAGTGGGCATGAGCAGTTCTTC
once,.,TRBJ1-2,TRBV28,CASSRTGMKNGYTF,TGTGCCAGCAGTAGAACAGGGATGAAGAATGGCTACACCTTC
.,.,TRBJ2-1,TRBV7-3,CASRANRVNDEQFF,TGTGCCAGCCGGGCAAACAGGGTAAACGATGAGCAGTTCTTC
few,.,TRBJ2-7,TRBV2,CASSDSPAGLTYEQYF,TGTGCCAGCAGTGATTCCCCTGCAGGGTTGACCTACGAGCAGTACTTC
.,.,TRBJ1-1,TRBV10-3,CAISESRHEAFF,TGTGCCATCAGTGAGTCGAGACATGAAGCTTTCTTT
.,.,TRBJ2-3,TRBV20-1,CSAEGAFATGLFSDTQYF,TGCAGTGCTGAAGGGGCCTTCGCTACGGGCCTCTTTTCCGATACGCAGTATTTT
.,.,TRBJ1-6,TRBV20-1,CSARDPKASRNSPLHF,TGCAGTGCTAGAGATCCGAAGGCCAGCCGTAATTCACCCCTCCACTTT
.,.,TRBJ1-4,TRBV3-1,CASRPHATNEKLFF,TGTGCCAGCAGACCTCATGCAACTAATGAAAAACTGTTTTTT
.,.,TRBJ1-1,TRBV29-1,CTTDGINTEAFF,TGCACCACAGACGGAATAAACACTGAAGCTTTCTTT
few,TRBD2,TRBJ2-3,TRBV24-1,CATSALTSGWDTQYF,TGTGCCACCAGTGCACTGACTAGCGGGTGGGATACGCAGTATTTT
.,TRBD2,TRBJ2-1,TRBV20-1,CSAKAGGRNEQFF,TGCAGTGCGAAGGCGGGGGGGCGCAATGAGCAGTTCTTC
few,.,TRBJ1-1,TRBV5-1,CASSLKLSATEAFF,TGCGCCAGCAGCTTGAAGCTCAGCGCCACTGAAGCTTTCTTT
many,TRBD2,TRBJ2-5,TRBV4-3,CASSQGLAGGTQYF,TGCGCCAGCAGCCAGGGACTAGCGGGGGGGACCCAGTACTTC
many,.,TRBJ2-3,TRBV11-1,CASSLDSEGLTDTQYF,TGTGCCAGCAGCTTAGACAGTGAAGGTCTCACAGATACGCAGTATTTT
.,.,TRBJ1-2,TRBV6-1,CASSEVGRNYEGYTF,TGTGCCAGCAGTGAAGTGGGTAGAAACTATGAGGGCTACACCTTC
.,TRBD2,TRBJ2-7,TRBV14,CASSQDIAGVSYEQYF,TGTGCCAGCAGCCAAGACATAGCGGGAGTTTCCTACGAGCAGTACTTC
few,.,TRBJ2-4,TRBV12-3/TRBV12-4,CASSPVQGAKNIQYF,TGTGCCAGCAGCCCGGTCCAGGGTGCGAAAAACATTCAGTACTTC
.,TRBD1,TRBJ1-4,TRBV6-1,CASSPGTGSLEGEKLFF,TGTGCCAGCAGTCCCGGGACAGGGTCACTAGAGGGTGAAAAACTGTTTTTT
few,.,TRBJ1-6,TRBV6-1,CASKRAVIRGVKNSPLHF,TGTGCCAGCAAACGTGCAGTTATCCGGGGCGTAAAAAATTCACCCCTCCACTTT
once,TRBD2,TRBJ2-3,TRBV5-1,CASSLARTSGITDTQYF,TGCGCCAGCAGCTTGGCTAGGACTAGCGGAATTACAGATACGCAGTATTTT
.,TRBD1,TRBJ2-7,TRBV12-3/TRBV12-4,CANSSGTGTYEQYF,TGTGCCAACAGTTCCGGGACAGGGACGTACGAGCAGTACTTC
few,.,TRBJ1-2,TRBV4-3,CASSHLTGYGYTF,TGCGCCAGCAGCCACTTGACAGGCTATGGCTACACCTTC
.,.,TRBJ2-3,TRBV6-5,CASSYAWEPTDTQYF,TGTGCCAGCAGTTACGCTTGGGAACCCACAGATACGCAGTATTTT
.,.,TRBJ2-3,TRBV6-5,CASNPGQSSTDTQYF,TGTGCCAGCAATCCCGGACAGTCAAGCACAGATACGCAGTATTTT
.,.,TRBJ2-1,TRBV11-2,CASSLELDGSYNEQFF,TGTGCCAGCAGCTTAGAGCTGGACGGGTCCTACAATGAGCAGTTCTTC
.,TRBD1,TRBJ2-7,TRBV28,CASSFPGGDYEQYF,TGTGCCAGCAGTTTTCCAGGGGGCGACTACGAGCAGTACTTC
.,TRBD2,TRBJ2-4,TRBV7-9,CASSPTPSGGLREQYF,TGTGCCAGCAGCCCGACCCCTAGCGGGGGGCTTAGGGAGCAGTACTTC
.,.,TRBJ1-2,TRBV20-1,CSAQTVNLGYGYTF,TGCAGTGCCCAGACGGTAAATTTAGGCTATGGCTACACCTTC
few,.,TRBJ2-3,TRBV4-2,CASSPSLASADTQYF,TGTGCCAGCAGCCCTTCCCTAGCTAGCGCAGATACGCAGTATTTT
once,.,TRBJ1-2,TRBV27,CASSPTGDFSYGYTF,TGTGCCAGCAGTCCGACAGGTGACTTTAGCTATGGCTACACCTTC
.,TRBD2,TRBJ2-5,TRBV11-2,CASSSSGGFGAQYF,TGTGCCAGCAGTTCAAGCGGGGGGTTCGGGGCCCAGTACTTC
.,.,TRBJ1-2,TRBV28,CAISLVGREGSYGYTF,TGTGCCATCAGTTTGGTGGGCCGGGAGGGTTCCTATGGCTACACCTTC
.,.,TRBJ1-2,TRBV7-9,CASSPTSEPNYGYTF,TGTGCCAGCAGCCCGACCAGTGAGCCCAACTATGGCTACACCTTC
.,TRBD2,TRBJ2-5,TRBV20-1,CSATMTSMETQYF,TGCAGTGCTACAATGACTAGCATGGAGACCCAGTACTTC
many,TRBD1,TRBJ2-7,TRBV10-1,CASSDGGTGGREQYF,TGCGCCAGCAGTGATGGTGGGACAGGGGGCCGAGAGCAGTACTTC
.,TRBD2,TRBJ2-1,TRBV27,CASSRDYQWNEQFF,TGTGCCAGCAGCCGGGACTACCAGTGGAATGAGCAGTTCTTC
.,.,TRBJ1-5,TRBV10-3,CAISDRQALQPQHF,TGTGCCATCAGTGACCGGCAGGCCCTACAGCCCCAGCATTTT
.,TRBD1,TRBJ1-1,TRBV7-6,CASSPDRAGLNTEAFF,TGTGCCAGCAGCCCGGACAGGGCGGGTTTGAACACTGAAGCTTTCTTT
.,.,TRBJ1-2,TRBV6-5,CASSYSGPRDYGYTF,TGTGCCAGCAGTTACTCCGGGCCGAGGGACTATGGCTACACCTTC
.,TRBD2,TRBJ2-5,TRBV25-1,CASSEGLGRDEQYF,TGTGCCAGCAGTGAAGGACTAGGTCGGGATGAGCAGTACTTC
.,TRBD2,TRBJ2-7,TRBV28,CASSSERGGSYEQYF,TGTGCCAGCAGTTCCGAGCGGGGGGGTTCTTACGAGCAGTACTTC
.,.,TRBJ2-5,TRBV7-9,CASSSGESFQETQYF,TGTGCCAGCAGCTCCGGGGAGAGTTTCCAAGAGACCCAGTACTTC
.,TRBD2,TRBJ2-5,TRBV20-1,CSARAREGVAQYF,TGCAGTGCTAGAGCCCGGGAGGGGGTGGCCCAGTACTTC
few,TRBD1,TRBJ1-2,TRBV9,CASSTTGALYGYTF,TGTGCCAGCAGCACCACAGGGGCCCTCTATGGCTACACCTTC
.,TRBD1,TRBJ2-2,TRBV18,CASSPDRTGANTGELFF,TGTGCCAGCTCACCTGACCGGACAGGAGCGAACACCGGGGAGCTGTTTTTT
.,TRBD2,TRBJ2-3,TRBV4-1,CASSQDWVAGASSTDTQYF,TGCGCCAGCAGCCAAGACTGGGTAGCGGGGGCCTCTAGCACAGATACGCAGTATTTT
.,.,TRBJ2-4,TRBV7-6,CASSPWGWGNIQYF,TGTGCCAGCAGCCCCTGGGGCTGGGGCAACATTCAGTACTTC
.,.,TRBJ1-5,TRBV9,CASSVDGDRSQPQHF,TGTGCCAGCAGCGTAGACGGGGATCGGAGTCAGCCCCAGCATTTT
.,.,TRBJ2-5,TRBV7-2,CASSSPWTVQETQYF,TGTGCCAGCAGCTCTCCCTGGACAGTCCAAGAGACCCAGTACTTC
.,.,TRBJ2-1,TRBV7-3,CASSLTYRDNEQFF,TGTGCCAGCAGCTTAACGTACCGAGACAATGAGCAGTTCTTC